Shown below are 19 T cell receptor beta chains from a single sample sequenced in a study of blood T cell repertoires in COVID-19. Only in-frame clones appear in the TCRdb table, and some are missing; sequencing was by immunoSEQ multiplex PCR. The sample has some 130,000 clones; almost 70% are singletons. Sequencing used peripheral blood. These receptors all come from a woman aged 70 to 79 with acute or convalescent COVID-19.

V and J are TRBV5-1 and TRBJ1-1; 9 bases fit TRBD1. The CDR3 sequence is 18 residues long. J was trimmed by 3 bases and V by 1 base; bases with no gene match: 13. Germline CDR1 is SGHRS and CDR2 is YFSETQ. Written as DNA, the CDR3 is TGCGCCAGCAGCTTGATCCCACAGGGGGCGGGAAGAGACACTGAAGCTTTCTTT. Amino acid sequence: CASSLIPQGAGRDTEAFF. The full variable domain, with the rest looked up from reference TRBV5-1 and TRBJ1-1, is KAGVTQTPRYLIKTRGQQVTLSCSPISGHRSVSWYQQTPGQGLQFLFEYFSETQRNKGNFPGRFSGRQFSNSRSEMNVSTLELGDSALYLCASSLIPQGAGRDTEAFFGQGTRLTVV.

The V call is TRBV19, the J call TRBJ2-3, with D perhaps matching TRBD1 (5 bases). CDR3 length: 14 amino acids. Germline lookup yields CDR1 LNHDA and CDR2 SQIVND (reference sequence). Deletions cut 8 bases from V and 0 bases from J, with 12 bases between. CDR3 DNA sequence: TGTGCCAGTCGTAGACAGTCTAGCACAGATACGCAGTATTTT. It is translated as CASRRQSSTDTQYF.

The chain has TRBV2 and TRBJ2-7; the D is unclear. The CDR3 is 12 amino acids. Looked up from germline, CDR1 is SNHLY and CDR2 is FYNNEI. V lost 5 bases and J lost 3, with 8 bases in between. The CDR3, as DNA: TGTGCCAGCAGTAAGACTGTCTACGAGCAGTACTTC. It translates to CASSKTVYEQYF.

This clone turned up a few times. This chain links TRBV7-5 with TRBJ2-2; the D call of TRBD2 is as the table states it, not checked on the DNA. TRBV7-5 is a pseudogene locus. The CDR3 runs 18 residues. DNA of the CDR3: TGTGCCAGAAGCACGAGGGGGACTAGCGGGAGAATGACCGGGGAGCTGTTTTTT. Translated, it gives CARSTRGTSGRMTGELFF.

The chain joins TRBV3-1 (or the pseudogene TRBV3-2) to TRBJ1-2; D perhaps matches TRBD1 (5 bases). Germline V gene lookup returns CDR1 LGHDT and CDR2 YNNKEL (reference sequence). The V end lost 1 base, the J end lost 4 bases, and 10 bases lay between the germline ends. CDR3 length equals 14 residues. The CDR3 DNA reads TGTGCCAGCAGCCAAGTTCCGGGACTCTATGGCTACACCTTC. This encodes CASSQVPGLYGYTF.

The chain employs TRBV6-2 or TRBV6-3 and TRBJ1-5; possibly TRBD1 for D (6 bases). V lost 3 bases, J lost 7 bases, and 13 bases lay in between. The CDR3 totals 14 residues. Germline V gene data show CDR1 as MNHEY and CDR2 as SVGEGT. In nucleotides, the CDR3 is TGTGCCAGCAGTTATATCGCACAGGGCCAGCCCCAGCATTTT. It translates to CASSYIAQGQPQHF.

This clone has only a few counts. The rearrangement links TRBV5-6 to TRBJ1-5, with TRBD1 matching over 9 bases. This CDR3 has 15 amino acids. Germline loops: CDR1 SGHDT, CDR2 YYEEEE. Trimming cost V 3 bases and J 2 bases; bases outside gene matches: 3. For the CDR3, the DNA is TGTGCCAGCAGCTGGGGACAGGGAGGCAATCAGCCCCAGCATTTT. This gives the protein CASSWGQGGNQPQHF.

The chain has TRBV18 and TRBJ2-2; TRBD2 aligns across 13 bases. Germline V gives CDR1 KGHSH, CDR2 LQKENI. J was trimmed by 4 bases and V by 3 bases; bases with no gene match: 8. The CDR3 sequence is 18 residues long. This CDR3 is CASSPQLGLAGSTGELFF. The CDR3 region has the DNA TGTGCCAGCTCACCCCAGCTGGGACTAGCGGGGAGCACCGGGGAGCTGTTTTTT.

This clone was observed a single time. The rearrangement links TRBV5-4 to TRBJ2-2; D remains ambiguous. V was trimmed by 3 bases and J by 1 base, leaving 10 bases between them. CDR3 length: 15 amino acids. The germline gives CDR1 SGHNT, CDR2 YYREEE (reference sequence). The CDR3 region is CASSSKNRNTGELFF. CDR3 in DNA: TGTGCCAGCAGCTCGAAGAACAGGAACACCGGGGAGCTGTTTTTT.

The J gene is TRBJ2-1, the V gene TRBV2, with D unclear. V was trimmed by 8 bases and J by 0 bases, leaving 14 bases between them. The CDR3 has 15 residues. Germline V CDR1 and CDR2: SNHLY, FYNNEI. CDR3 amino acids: CASVPELSSYNEQFF. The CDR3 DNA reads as TGTGCCAGCGTTCCGGAGTTGAGCTCCTACAATGAGCAGTTCTTC.

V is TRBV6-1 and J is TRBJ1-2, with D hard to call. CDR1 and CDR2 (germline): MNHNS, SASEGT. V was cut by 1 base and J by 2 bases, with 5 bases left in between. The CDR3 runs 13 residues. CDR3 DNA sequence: TGTGCCAGCAGTGAAGGCAGGAACTATGGCTACACCTTC. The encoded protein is CASSEGRNYGYTF.

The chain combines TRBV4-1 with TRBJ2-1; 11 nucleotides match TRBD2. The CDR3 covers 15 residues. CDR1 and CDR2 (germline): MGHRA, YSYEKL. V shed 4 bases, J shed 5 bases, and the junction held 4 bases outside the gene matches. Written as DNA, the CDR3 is TGCGCCAGCAGCCCTCGACTAGCGGGACACAATGAGCAGTTCTTC. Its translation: CASSPRLAGHNEQFF.

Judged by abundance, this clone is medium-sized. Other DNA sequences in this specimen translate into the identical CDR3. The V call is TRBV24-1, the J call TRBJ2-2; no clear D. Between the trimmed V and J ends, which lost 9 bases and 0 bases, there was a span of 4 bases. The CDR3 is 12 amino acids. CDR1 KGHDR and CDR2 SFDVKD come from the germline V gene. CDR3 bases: TGTGCCACCGAGGCGAACACCGGGGAGCTGTTTTTT. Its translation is CATEANTGELFF.

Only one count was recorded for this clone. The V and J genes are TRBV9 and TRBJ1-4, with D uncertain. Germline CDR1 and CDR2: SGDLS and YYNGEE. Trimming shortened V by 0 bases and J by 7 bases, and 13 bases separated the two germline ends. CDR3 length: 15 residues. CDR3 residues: CASSVGRGGSEKLFF. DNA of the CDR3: TGTGCCAGCAGCGTAGGGCGGGGAGGGAGTGAAAAACTGTTTTTT.

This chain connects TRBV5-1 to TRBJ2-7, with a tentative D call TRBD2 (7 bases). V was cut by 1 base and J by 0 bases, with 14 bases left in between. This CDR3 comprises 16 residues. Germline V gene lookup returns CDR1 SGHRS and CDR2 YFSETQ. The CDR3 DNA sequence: TGCGCCAGCAGCTTGTTGGGGGCTAGCGGCTCCTACGAGCAGTACTTC. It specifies CASSLLGASGSYEQYF.

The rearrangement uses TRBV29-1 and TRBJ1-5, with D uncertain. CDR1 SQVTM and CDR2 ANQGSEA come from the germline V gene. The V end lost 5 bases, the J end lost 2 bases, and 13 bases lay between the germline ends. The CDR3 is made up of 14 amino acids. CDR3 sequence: CSVREGSGNQPQHF. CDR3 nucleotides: TGCAGCGTTCGTGAGGGCTCCGGCAATCAGCCCCAGCATTTT.

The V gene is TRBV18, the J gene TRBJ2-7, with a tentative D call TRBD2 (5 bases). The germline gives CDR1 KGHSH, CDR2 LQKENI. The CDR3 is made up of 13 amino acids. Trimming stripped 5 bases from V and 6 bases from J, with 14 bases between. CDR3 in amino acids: CASSKSSGPEQYF. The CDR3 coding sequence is TGTGCCAGCTCAAAATCGAGCGGACCCGAGCAGTACTTC. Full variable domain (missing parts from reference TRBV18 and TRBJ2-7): NAGVMQNPRHLVRRRGQEARLRCSPMKGHSHVYWYRQLPEEGLKFMVYLQKENIIDESGMPKERFSAEFPKEGPSILRIQQVVRGDSAAYFCASSKSSGPEQYFGPGTRLTVT.

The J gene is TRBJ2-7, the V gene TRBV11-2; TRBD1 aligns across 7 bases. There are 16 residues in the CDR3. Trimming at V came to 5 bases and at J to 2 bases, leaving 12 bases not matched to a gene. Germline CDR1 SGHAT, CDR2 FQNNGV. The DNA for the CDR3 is TGTGCCAGCAGCGCCGGTTGGACAGGTCGTACCTACGAGCAGTACTTC. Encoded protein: CASSAGWTGRTYEQYF.

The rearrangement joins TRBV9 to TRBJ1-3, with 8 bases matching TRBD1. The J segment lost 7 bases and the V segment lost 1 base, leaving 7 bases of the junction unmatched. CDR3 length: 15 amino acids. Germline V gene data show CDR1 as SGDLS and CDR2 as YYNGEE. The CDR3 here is CASSVLDRESNTIYF. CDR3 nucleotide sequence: TGTGCCAGCAGCGTATTGGACAGGGAATCGAACACCATATATTTT.